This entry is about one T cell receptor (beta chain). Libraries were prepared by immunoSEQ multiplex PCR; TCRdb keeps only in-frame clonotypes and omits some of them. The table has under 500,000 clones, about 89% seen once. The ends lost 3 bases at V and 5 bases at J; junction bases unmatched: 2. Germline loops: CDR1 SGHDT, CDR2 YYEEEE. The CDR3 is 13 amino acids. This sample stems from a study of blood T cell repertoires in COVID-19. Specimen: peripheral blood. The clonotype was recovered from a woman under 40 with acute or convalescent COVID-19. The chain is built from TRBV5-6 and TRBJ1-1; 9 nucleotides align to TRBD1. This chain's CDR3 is CASSYGTGTEAFF. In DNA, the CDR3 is TGTGCCAGCAGCTACGGGACAGGGACTGAAGCTTTCTTT.